This entry concerns a single T cell receptor beta chain. Authors' processing steps: Amplification with reference gene primers provided the estimates of nucleated cell counts. The data were produced by immunoSEQ multiplex PCR, yet TCRdb's version contains in-frame clones alone and is incomplete. V, J and clone size derive from that table, while D and trimming were established from the DNA sequence. The sample lists over 50,000 clones; approximately 83% were seen once. V shed 2 bases and J shed 5 bases, with 7 bases lying between them. Germline V lookup: CDR1 MNHEY, CDR2 SMNVEV (reference sequence). The CDR3 loop spans 12 amino acids. This sample was taken from a study of blood T cell repertoires in COVID-19. Turning to the study itself: From the United States, Italy and Spain came samples of acute and convalescent COVID-19. PBMCs, B-cell-depleted T cells, or T cells provided the cDNA or gDNA that made up the material.

The J gene is TRBJ2-7, the V gene TRBV27, with a weak D call TRBD2 (5 bases). Sequencing input: peripheral blood. The TCR originated in a human donor in a cohort sampled during active COVID-19. The CDR3: CASSLNGNEQYF. The DNA of the CDR3 is TGTGCCAGCAGTTTAAACGGGAACGAGCAGTACTTC.